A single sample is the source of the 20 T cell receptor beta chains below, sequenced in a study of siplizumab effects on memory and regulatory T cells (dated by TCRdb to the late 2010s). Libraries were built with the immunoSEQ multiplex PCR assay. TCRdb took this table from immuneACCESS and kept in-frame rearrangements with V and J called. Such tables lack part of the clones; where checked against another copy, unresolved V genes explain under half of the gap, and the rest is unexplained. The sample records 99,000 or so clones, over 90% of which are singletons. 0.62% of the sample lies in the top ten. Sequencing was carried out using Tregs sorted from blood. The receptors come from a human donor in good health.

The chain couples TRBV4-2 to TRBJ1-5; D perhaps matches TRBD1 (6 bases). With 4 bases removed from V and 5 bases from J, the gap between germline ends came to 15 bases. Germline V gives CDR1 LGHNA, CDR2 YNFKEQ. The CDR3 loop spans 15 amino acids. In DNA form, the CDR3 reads TGTGCCAGCAGCCTCGGGACACGGCGAGATCAGCCCCAGCATTTT. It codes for CASSLGTRRDQPQHF.

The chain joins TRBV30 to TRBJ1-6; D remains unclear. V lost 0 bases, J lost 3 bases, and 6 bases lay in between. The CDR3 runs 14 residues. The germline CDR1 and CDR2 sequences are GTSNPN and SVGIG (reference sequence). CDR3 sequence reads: CAWSVTGYNSPLHF. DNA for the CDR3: TGTGCCTGGAGTGTAACTGGCTATAATTCACCCCTCCACTTT.

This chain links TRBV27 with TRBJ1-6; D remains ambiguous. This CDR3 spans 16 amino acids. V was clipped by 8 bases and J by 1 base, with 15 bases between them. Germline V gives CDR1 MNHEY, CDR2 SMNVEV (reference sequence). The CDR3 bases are TGTGCCAGCCGAGCCTGGGGAACGTCCTATAATTCACCCCTCCACTTT. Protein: CASRAWGTSYNSPLHF.

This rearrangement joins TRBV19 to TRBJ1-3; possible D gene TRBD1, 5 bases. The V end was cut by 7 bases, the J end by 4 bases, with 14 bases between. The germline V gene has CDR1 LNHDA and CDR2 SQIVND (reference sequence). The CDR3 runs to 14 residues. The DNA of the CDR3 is TGTGCCAGTATGAATCCTTGGGGCGGAAACACCATATATTTT. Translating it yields CASMNPWGGNTIYF.

This CDR3 is CATEGVNSYEQYF. As DNA, the CDR3 is TGTGCCACCGAGGGGGTCAATTCCTACGAGCAGTACTTC. The rearrangement links TRBV15 to TRBJ2-7; D may be TRBD1 (6 bases). This CDR3 comprises 13 residues. With 8 bases removed from V and 1 base from J, the gap between germline ends came to 12 bases. Germline V gives CDR1 LNHNV, CDR2 YYDKDF (reference sequence).

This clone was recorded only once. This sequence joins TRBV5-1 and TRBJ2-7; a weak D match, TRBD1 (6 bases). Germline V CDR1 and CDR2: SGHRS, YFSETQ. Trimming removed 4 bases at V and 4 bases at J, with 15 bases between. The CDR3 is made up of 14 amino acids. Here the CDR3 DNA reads TGCGCCAGCAGCCCGTGGACAGATCGGTACGAGCAGTACTTC. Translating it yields CASSPWTDRYEQYF.

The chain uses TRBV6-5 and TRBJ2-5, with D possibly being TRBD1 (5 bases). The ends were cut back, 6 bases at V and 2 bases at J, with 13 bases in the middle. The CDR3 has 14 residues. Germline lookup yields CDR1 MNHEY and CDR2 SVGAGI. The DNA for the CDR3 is TGTGCCAGCAGCAAGTTTGACAGACAAGAGACCCAGTACTTC. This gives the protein CASSKFDRQETQYF.

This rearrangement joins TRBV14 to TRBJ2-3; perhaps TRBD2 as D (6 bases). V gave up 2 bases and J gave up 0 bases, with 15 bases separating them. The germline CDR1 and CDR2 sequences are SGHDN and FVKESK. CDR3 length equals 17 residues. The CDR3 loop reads CASSQTHIGGSTDTQYF. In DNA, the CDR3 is TGTGCCAGCAGCCAAACCCACATTGGGGGGAGCACAGATACGCAGTATTTT.

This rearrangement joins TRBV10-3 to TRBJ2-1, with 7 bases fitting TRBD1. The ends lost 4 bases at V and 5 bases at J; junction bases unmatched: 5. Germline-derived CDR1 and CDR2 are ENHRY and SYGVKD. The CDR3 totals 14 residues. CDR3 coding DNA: TGTGCCATCAGTGTTCGGCAGGGGGACAATGAGCAGTTCTTC. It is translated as CAISVRQGDNEQFF.

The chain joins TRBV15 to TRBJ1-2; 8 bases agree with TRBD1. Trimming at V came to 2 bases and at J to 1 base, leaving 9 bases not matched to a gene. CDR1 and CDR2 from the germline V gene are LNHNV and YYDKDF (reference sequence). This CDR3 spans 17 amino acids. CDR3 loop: CATSRTLGGQGNYGYTF. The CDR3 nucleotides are TGTGCCACCAGCAGAACACTCGGAGGACAGGGTAACTATGGCTACACCTTC. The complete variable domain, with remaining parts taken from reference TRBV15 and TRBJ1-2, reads DAMVIQNPRYQVTQFGKPVTLSCSQTLNHNVMYWYQQKSSQAPKLLFHYYDKDFNNEADTPDNFQSRRPNTSFCFLDIRSPGLGDTAMYLCATSRTLGGQGNYGYTFGSGTRLTVV.

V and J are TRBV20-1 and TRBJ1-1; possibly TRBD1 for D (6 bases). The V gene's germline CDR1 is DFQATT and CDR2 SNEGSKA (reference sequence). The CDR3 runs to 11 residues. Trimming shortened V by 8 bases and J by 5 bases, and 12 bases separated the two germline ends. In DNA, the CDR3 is TGCAGTCCAGGGGTTAGGACTGAAGCTTTCTTT. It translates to CSPGVRTEAFF.

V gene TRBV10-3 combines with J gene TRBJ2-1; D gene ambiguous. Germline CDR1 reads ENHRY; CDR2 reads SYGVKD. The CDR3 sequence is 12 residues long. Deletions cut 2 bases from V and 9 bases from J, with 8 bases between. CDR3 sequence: CAISEQSGEQFF. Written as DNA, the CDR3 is TGTGCCATCAGTGAGCAGTCGGGTGAGCAGTTCTTC.

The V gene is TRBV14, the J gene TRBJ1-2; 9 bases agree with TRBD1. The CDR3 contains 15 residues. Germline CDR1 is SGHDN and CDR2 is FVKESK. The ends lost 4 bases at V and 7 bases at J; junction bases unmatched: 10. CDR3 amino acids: CASSRRPGTGSGYTF. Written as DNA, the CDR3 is TGTGCCAGCAGCCGCAGGCCCGGGACAGGGAGTGGCTACACCTTC.

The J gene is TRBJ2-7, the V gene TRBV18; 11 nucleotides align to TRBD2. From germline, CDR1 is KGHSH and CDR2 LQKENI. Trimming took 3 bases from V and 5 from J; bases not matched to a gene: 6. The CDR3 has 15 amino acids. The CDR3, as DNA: TGTGCCAGCTCACCGTCTAGCGGGAGGAGGGACGAGCAGTACTTC. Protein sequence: CASSPSSGRRDEQYF.

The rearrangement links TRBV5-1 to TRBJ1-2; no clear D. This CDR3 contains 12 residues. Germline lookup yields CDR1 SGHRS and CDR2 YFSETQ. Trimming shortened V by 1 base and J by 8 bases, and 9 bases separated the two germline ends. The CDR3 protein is CASSLSGYGYTF. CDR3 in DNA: TGCGCCAGCAGCTTGTCTGGATACGGCTACACCTTC.

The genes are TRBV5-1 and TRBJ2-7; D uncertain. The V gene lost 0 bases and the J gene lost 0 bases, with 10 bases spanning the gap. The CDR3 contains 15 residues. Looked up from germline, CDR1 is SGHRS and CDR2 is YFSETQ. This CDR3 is CASSLVPTFSYEQYF. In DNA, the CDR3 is TGCGCCAGCAGCTTGGTACCCACCTTCTCCTACGAGCAGTACTTC.

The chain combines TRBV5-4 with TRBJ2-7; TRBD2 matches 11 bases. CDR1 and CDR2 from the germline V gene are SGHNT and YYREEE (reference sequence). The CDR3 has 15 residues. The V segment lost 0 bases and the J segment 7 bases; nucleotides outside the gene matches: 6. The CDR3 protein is CASSLETSSGREQYF. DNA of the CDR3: TGTGCCAGCAGCTTGGAGACGTCTAGCGGGAGGGAGCAGTACTTC.

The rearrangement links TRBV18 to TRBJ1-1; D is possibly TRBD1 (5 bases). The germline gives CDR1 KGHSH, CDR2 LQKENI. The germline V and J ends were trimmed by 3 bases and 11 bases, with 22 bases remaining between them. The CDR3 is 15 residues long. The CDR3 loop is CASSPSRGGTGRAFF. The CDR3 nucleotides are TGTGCCAGCTCACCTTCGAGGGGTGGGACGGGGCGCGCTTTCTTT.

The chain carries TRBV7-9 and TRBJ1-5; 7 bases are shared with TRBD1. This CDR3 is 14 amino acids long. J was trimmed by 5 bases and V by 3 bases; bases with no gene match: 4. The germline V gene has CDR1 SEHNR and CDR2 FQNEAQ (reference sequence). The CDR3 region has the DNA TGTGCCAGCAGCTTGGGACAGCAAGATCAGCCCCAGCATTTT. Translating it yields CASSLGQQDQPQHF.

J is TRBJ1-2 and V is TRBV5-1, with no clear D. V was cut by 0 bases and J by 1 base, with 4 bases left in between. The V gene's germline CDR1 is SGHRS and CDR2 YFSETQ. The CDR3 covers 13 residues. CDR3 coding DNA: TGCGCCAGCAGCTTGGGGGGTAACTATGGCTACACCTTC. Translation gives CASSLGGNYGYTF.